Presented here are 32 T cell receptor beta chains from one specimen sequenced in a study of T cell responses to AZD1222 COVID-19 vaccine. TCRdb's copy holds only in-frame clones and misses some; the assay was immunoSEQ multiplex PCR. This sample has over 130,000 clones, with approximately 94% found just once. Specimen: peripheral blood, collected on day 0 of AZD1222 vaccination. Receptors originate from an adult in good health.

The chain employs TRBV24-1 and TRBJ2-5, with a possible D match to TRBD1 (6 bases). The germline V and J ends were trimmed by 1 base and 5 bases, with 7 bases remaining between them. This CDR3 has 13 residues. Germline V gene sequence: CDR1 KGHDR, CDR2 SFDVKD. As DNA, the CDR3 is TGTGCCACCAGTGATTTAAGGGGGGAGACCCAGTACTTC. This sequence encodes CATSDLRGETQYF.

The sample holds one count of this clone. This rearrangement joins TRBV13 to TRBJ1-5; TRBD1 is a possible D gene (5 bases). This CDR3 contains 15 residues. Trimming shortened V by 0 bases and J by 6 bases, and 12 bases separated the two germline ends. Looked up from germline, CDR1 is PRHDT and CDR2 is FYEKMQ (reference sequence). The CDR3 DNA sequence: TGTGCCAGCAGCTTAGGGCCCGGGGGTAGTCAGCCCCAGCATTTT. As protein: CASSLGPGGSQPQHF.

The genes are TRBV6-5 and TRBJ1-2; weak D call: TRBD1 (5 bases). There are 15 residues in the CDR3. The germline gives CDR1 MNHEY, CDR2 SVGAGI. V was pared by 6 bases and J by 2 bases, with 16 bases between. This CDR3 reads CASSRPDRANYGYTF. The CDR3 DNA reads as TGTGCCAGCAGCCGACCTGACAGAGCAAACTATGGCTACACCTTC.

This chain's CDR3 is CASSSEGGPNSPLHF. The CDR3 nucleotides read TGTGCCAGCAGTTCCGAGGGGGGCCCTAATTCACCCCTCCACTTT. The chain couples TRBV5-4 to TRBJ1-6; possible D gene TRBD1, 6 bases. V gave up 5 bases and J gave up 6 bases, with 15 bases separating them. The germline CDR1 and CDR2 sequences are SGHNT and YYREEE (reference sequence). This CDR3 has 15 residues.

This clone appeared a single time. The V gene is TRBV2, the J gene TRBJ2-3; a possible D gene is TRBD1 (5 bases). Trimming took 1 base from V and 0 from J, leaving 8 bases between them. CDR1 is SNHLY and CDR2 is FYNNEI in the germline V gene. This CDR3 comprises 15 residues. CDR3 in amino acids: CASSEVGLSTDTQYF. CDR3 nucleotide sequence: TGTGCCAGCAGTGAAGTGGGGCTTAGCACAGATACGCAGTATTTT.

This chain uses TRBV3-1 (or the pseudogene TRBV3-2) with TRBJ1-2, with D possibly being TRBD1 (6 bases). Trimming cost V 2 bases and J 8 bases, with 24 bases left between them. CDR3 size: 17 residues. CDR1 LGHDT and CDR2 YNNKEL come from the germline V gene (reference sequence). The CDR3 DNA reads as TGTGCCAGCAGCCAAACCCCAACCTCACAGGGAGTAGAGGGCTACACCTTC. Protein sequence: CASSQTPTSQGVEGYTF.

The rearrangement links TRBV12-1 to TRBJ1-6; the table's D call TRBD1 went unverified against the DNA. TRBV12-1 is marked as a pseudogene. There are 16 residues in the CDR3. The CDR3 DNA reads TGTGCCAGCCTAAGACAGGGCAATCCCCATAATTCACCCCTCCACTTT. Its protein product is CASLRQGNPHNSPLHF.

V is TRBV5-1 and J is TRBJ2-7; 10 bases are a match to TRBD1. Trimming removed 5 bases from V and 7 bases from J; junction bases left unmatched: 12. This CDR3 is built from 15 residues. CDR1 SGHRS and CDR2 YFSETQ come from the germline V gene. In nucleotides, the CDR3 is TGCGCCAGCAGTAACGGAGGGACAGGGGCTTTTGAGCAGTACTTC. Its protein is CASSNGGTGAFEQYF.

This chain connects TRBV5-1 to TRBJ2-7, with 8 bases lining up with TRBD1. J was trimmed by 2 bases and V by 2 bases; bases with no gene match: 0. There are 13 residues in the CDR3. CDR1 is SGHRS, CDR2 YFSETQ, per germline. CDR3 in amino acids: CASSLQGAYEQYF. The CDR3 DNA reads as TGCGCCAGCAGCTTACAGGGGGCCTACGAGCAGTACTTC.

The chain links TRBV19 to TRBJ2-2; 7 bases match TRBD2. The ends lost 1 base at V and 0 bases at J; junction bases unmatched: 2. The CDR3 is made up of 16 amino acids. Per the germline V gene, CDR1 is LNHDA and CDR2 is SQIVND (reference sequence). CDR3 loop: CASSIGLAANTGELFF. The CDR3, as DNA: TGTGCCAGTAGTATAGGGCTAGCGGCGAACACCGGGGAGCTGTTTTTT.

The gene calls are TRBV10-3 and TRBJ1-6; 7 bases are a match to TRBD1. This CDR3 spans 13 amino acids. V lost 8 bases, J lost 7 bases, and 5 bases stayed unmatched. CDR1 and CDR2 from the germline V gene are ENHRY and SYGVKD. The CDR3 sequence is CAIRTGLNSPLHF. In DNA, the CDR3 is TGTGCCATCCGGACAGGCCTAAATTCACCCCTCCACTTT.

The chain joins TRBV28 to TRBJ2-2, with D uncertain. The CDR3 has 15 amino acids. The germline gives CDR1 MDHEN, CDR2 SYDVKM. Trimming took off 7 bases at V and 6 bases at J, with 18 bases between the two ends. CDR3 amino acids: CASIIRRPQAGELFF. For the CDR3, the DNA is TGTGCCAGCATCATTAGGCGTCCCCAAGCCGGGGAGCTGTTTTTT. Combining the CDR3 with reference TRBV28 and TRBJ2-2 gives the whole variable domain DVKVTQSSRYLVKRTGEKVFLECVQDMDHENMFWYRQDPGLGLRLIYFSYDVKMKEKGDIPEGYSVSREKKERFSLILESASTNQTSMYLCASIIRRPQAGELFFGEGSRLTVL.

The chain recombines TRBV4-3 with TRBJ2-5; no definite D call. Trimming removed 0 bases at V and 5 bases at J, with 13 bases between. CDR1 LGHNA and CDR2 YSLEER come from the germline V gene. The CDR3 loop spans 15 amino acids. CDR3 loop: CASSQDWAPRETQYF. DNA for the CDR3: TGCGCCAGCAGCCAAGATTGGGCTCCCCGGGAGACCCAGTACTTC.

The J gene is TRBJ2-7, the V gene TRBV27; D tentatively reads TRBD1 or TRBD2 (5 bases each). In germline, CDR1 is MNHEY, CDR2 SMNVEV (reference sequence). This CDR3 is built from 14 residues. Trimming removed 7 bases at V and 0 bases at J, with 13 bases between. The CDR3 DNA follows: TGTGCCAGCAACCGGGACGGTAGCTCCTACGAGCAGTACTTC. It is translated as CASNRDGSSYEQYF.

The chain employs TRBV20-1 and TRBJ2-5; no reliable D call. The CDR3 is made up of 11 amino acids. Looked up from germline, CDR1 is DFQATT and CDR2 is SNEGSKA (reference sequence). The CDR3 nucleotides read TGCAGCCCAAAAATTGAAGAGACCCAGTACTTC. Translated: CSPKIEETQYF.

The chain employs TRBV5-1 and TRBJ1-2; TRBD1 might be the D (5 bases). The CDR3 length is 12 residues. Germline loops: CDR1 SGHRS, CDR2 YFSETQ. V was pared by 4 bases and J by 2 bases, with 6 bases between. The CDR3: CASSKGNYGYTF. In DNA, the CDR3 is TGCGCCAGCAGCAAGGGGAACTATGGCTACACCTTC.

This chain uses TRBV4-3 with TRBJ1-1; a weak D match, TRBD1 (5 bases). The CDR3 is 14 amino acids. Germline values: CDR1 LGHNA, CDR2 YSLEER. V lost 4 bases to trimming and J lost 3 bases, with 12 bases between them. DNA of the CDR3: TGCGCCAGCAGCCCCAGCACAGGTGACACTGAAGCTTTCTTT. This encodes CASSPSTGDTEAFF.

This rearrangement joins TRBV4-3 to TRBJ2-2; 12 bases match TRBD2. Looked up from germline, CDR1 is LGHNA and CDR2 is YSLEER. The V and J ends lost 0 bases and 4 bases, in that order; junction bases with no gene match: 9. The CDR3 is 19 amino acids. The DNA for the CDR3 is TGCGCCAGCAGCCAAGATTTGCTAGCGGGAGGGCTTGGCACCGGGGAGCTGTTTTTT. Translating it yields CASSQDLLAGGLGTGELFF.

The chain recombines TRBV6-2 or TRBV6-3 with TRBJ2-3; 8 bases map to TRBD2. The germline gives CDR1 MNHEY, CDR2 SVGEGT. The junction had 7 bases not matched to a gene; V was cut back by 2 bases and J by 0 bases. The CDR3 extends over 17 amino acids. The CDR3 DNA is TGTGCCAGCAGTTACGGAGCGGGGGCGCCTAGCACAGATACGCAGTATTTT. Residues: CASSYGAGAPSTDTQYF.

In this sample, this clone turned up once. This CDR3 is CASSYSYRGRSHEQYF. The CDR3 nucleotides are TGTGCCAGCAGTTACTCGTACAGGGGGCGATCCCACGAGCAGTACTTC. This rearrangement joins TRBV6-5 to TRBJ2-7, with TRBD1 matching 9 bases. The CDR3 runs 16 residues. Trimming at V came to 0 bases and at J to 5 bases, leaving 8 bases not matched to a gene. Germline values: CDR1 MNHEY, CDR2 SVGAGI.

This sequence joins TRBV30 and TRBJ2-3; D is perhaps TRBD1 or TRBD2 (5 bases each). V was clipped by 3 bases and J by 2 bases, with 9 bases between them. The CDR3 has 13 amino acids. CDR1 GTSNPN and CDR2 SVGIG come from the germline V gene (reference sequence). The DNA for the CDR3 is TGTGCCTGGAGCCACGGGGCCACAGATACGCAGTATTTT. It yields the protein CAWSHGATDTQYF.

The rearrangement joins TRBV3-1 (or the pseudogene TRBV3-2) to TRBJ2-4; the D is unclear. This CDR3 is built from 14 residues. CDR1 is LGHDT, CDR2 YNNKEL, per germline (reference sequence). The V end was cut by 1 base, the J end by 1 base, with 5 bases between. The CDR3 DNA is TGTGCCAGCAGCCAAGGGATTGCCAAAAACATTCAGTACTTC. This sequence encodes CASSQGIAKNIQYF.

The chain recombines TRBV6-5 with TRBJ1-5, with 9 bases fitting TRBD1. The CDR3 consists of 16 residues. Germline values: CDR1 MNHEY, CDR2 SVGAGI. The trim removed 4 bases at V and 3 bases at J, leaving 7 bases unmatched. CDR3 amino acids: CASSLTGTGINQPQHF. CDR3 nucleotide sequence: TGTGCCAGCAGTTTGACCGGGACAGGGATCAATCAGCCCCAGCATTTT.

The V call is TRBV7-2, the J call TRBJ2-7, with D perhaps TRBD2 (6 bases). The CDR3 runs to 13 residues. V was shortened by 4 bases and J by 4 bases, with 11 bases between the two germline ends. The germline V gene has CDR1 SGHTA and CDR2 FQGNSA. CDR3 sequence reads: CASSWRARYEQYF. The DNA of the CDR3 is TGTGCCAGCAGCTGGAGGGCAAGGTACGAGCAGTACTTC.

V is TRBV4-3 and J is TRBJ1-2, with D perhaps TRBD1 (6 bases). The V end lost 0 bases, the J end lost 8 bases, and 19 bases lay between the germline ends. This CDR3 spans 16 amino acids. Germline CDR1 and CDR2: LGHNA and YSLEER. The CDR3 region has the DNA TGCGCCAGCAGCCAAGAAGAAACAAGGGGGGCGCGAGGCTACACCTTC. Protein sequence: CASSQEETRGARGYTF.

This clone was observed once. The chain recombines TRBV29-1 with TRBJ1-2, with D uncertain. V shed 5 bases and J shed 5 bases, with 9 bases lying between them. CDR1 and CDR2 (germline): SQVTM, ANQGSEA. CDR3 size: 11 residues. The DNA for the CDR3 is TGCAGCGTTCTCTCGGGTTATGGCTACACCTTC. It yields the protein CSVLSGYGYTF.

This chain's CDR3 is CASSLEQSNTEAFF. CDR3 DNA: TGCGCCAGCAGCTTGGAACAGTCCAACACTGAAGCTTTCTTT. The rearrangement joins TRBV5-1 to TRBJ1-1, with D unclear. V shed 0 bases and J shed 2 bases, with 8 bases lying between them. Germline CDR1 SGHRS, CDR2 YFSETQ. The CDR3 is 14 residues long.

The V call is TRBV6-5, the J call TRBJ2-2; the D gene is possibly TRBD2 (5 bases). Germline V CDR1 and CDR2: MNHEY, SVGAGI. Trimming stripped 0 bases from V and 6 bases from J, with 8 bases between. The CDR3 covers 14 residues. This CDR3 is CASSYSARAGELFF. The DNA for the CDR3 is TGTGCCAGCAGTTACTCGGCGAGGGCCGGGGAGCTGTTTTTT.

The gene calls are TRBV10-2 and TRBJ2-1, with 10 bases lining up with TRBD2. Unmatched junction bases numbered 8, after V lost 5 bases and J lost 4 bases. This CDR3 region has 16 residues. CDR1 and CDR2 from the germline V gene are WSHSY and SAAADI. CDR3 sequence (DNA): TGCGCCAGCAGTCCCAGCAGGACTAGCGGTTACAATGAGCAGTTCTTC. Its protein is CASSPSRTSGYNEQFF.

J is TRBJ2-3 and V is TRBV23-1; no clear D gene. TRBV23-1 is marked as an open reading frame, function uncertain. The CDR3 covers 18 residues. V dropped 0 bases and J dropped 2 bases, with 18 bases sitting between them. The CDR3, as DNA: TGCGCCAGCAGTCAATCTTATCCCGGACCAGGTTTCACAGATACGCAGTATTTT. This codes for CASSQSYPGPGFTDTQYF.

Written as DNA, the CDR3 is TGTGCCAGTACTACTGCCAGGGGCAATCAGCCCCAGCATTTT. Its protein is CASTTARGNQPQHF. The chain links TRBV19 to TRBJ1-5, with D perhaps matching TRBD1 (5 bases). Trimming shortened V by 7 bases and J by 2 bases, and 12 bases separated the two germline ends. The CDR3 loop spans 14 amino acids. The germline gives CDR1 LNHDA, CDR2 SQIVND (reference sequence).

This chain joins TRBV5-1 and TRBJ2-1; D is undetermined. Germline-derived CDR1 and CDR2 are SGHRS and YFSETQ. This CDR3 spans 15 amino acids. Trimming removed 2 bases at V and 0 bases at J, with 9 bases between. The CDR3 nucleotides read TGCGCCAGCAGCTTCGATACACGCTCCTACAATGAGCAGTTCTTC. Protein sequence: CASSFDTRSYNEQFF.